This entry lists 19 T cell receptor beta chains sequenced from one sample in a study of CD8+ T cells in alopecia areata. The sequencing template was cDNA reverse transcribed from extracted RNA. Assay: immunoSEQ multiplex PCR; the TCRdb copy retains only in-frame clones and omits some. Found here are more than 150,000 clones, about 53% of them singletons; the top ten hold approximately 20%. The specimen comprised CD8+ T cells sorted from blood, sampled at week 0. All receptors come from a human donor with alopecia areata.

J is TRBJ1-2 and V is TRBV30, with a weak D call TRBD1 (5 bases). The CDR3 loop spans 15 amino acids. V was pared by 0 bases and J by 2 bases, with 13 bases between. Per germline, CDR1 GTSNPN and CDR2 SVGIG (reference sequence). CDR3 nucleotides: TGTGCCTGGAGTGTACTTTACGAGGGGAACTATGGCTACACCTTC. Amino acid sequence: CAWSVLYEGNYGYTF.

The rearrangement joins TRBV30 to TRBJ2-2, with 7 bases identical to TRBD2. The germline V gene has CDR1 GTSNPN and CDR2 SVGIG (reference sequence). The CDR3 covers 15 residues. V lost 0 bases and J lost 5; bases outside the gene matches: 6. In nucleotides, the CDR3 is TGTGCCTGGAGTGTTCCGGTCGGGGGGACCGGGGAGCTGTTTTTT. It translates to CAWSVPVGGTGELFF.

J is TRBJ1-3 and V is TRBV30; 9 nucleotides match TRBD1. This CDR3 is 14 amino acids long. CDR1 and CDR2 from the germline V gene are GTSNPN and SVGIG (reference sequence). With 2 bases clipped from V and 6 bases from J, the junction kept 5 bases outside the gene matches. The CDR3 protein is CAWSRGQGENTIYF. In DNA, the CDR3 is TGTGCCTGGAGTCGGGGACAGGGAGAAAACACCATATATTTT.

This clone was seen once. The V call is TRBV6-1, the J call TRBJ1-1; D remains ambiguous. The CDR3 sequence is 11 residues long. From germline, CDR1 is MNHNS and CDR2 SASEGT. V was pared by 6 bases and J by 2 bases, with 4 bases between. CDR3 in amino acids: CASRVNTEAFF. DNA for the CDR3: TGTGCCAGCAGGGTAAACACTGAAGCTTTCTTT.

The chain is built from TRBV5-5 and TRBJ1-5; TRBD1 is a possible D gene (6 bases). The germline gives CDR1 SGHKS, CDR2 YYEKEE (reference sequence). The V gene lost 5 bases and the J gene lost 1 base, with 13 bases spanning the gap. The CDR3 covers 15 residues. This CDR3 reads CASSPTGNSNQPQHF. CDR3 nucleotides: TGTGCCAGCAGTCCCACAGGGAACAGCAATCAGCCCCAGCATTTT.

In regard to this clone: One junction end does not reproduce the germline sequence, and a read error may be involved. The CDR3 bases are TGTGCCAGCAGTTCGTATGGGGACTCCGACGAGCAGTACTTC. It specifies CASSSYGDSDEQYF. The rearrangement uses TRBV27 and TRBJ2-7; TRBD2 might be the D (6 bases). The CDR3 is 14 residues long. CDR1 is MNHEY, CDR2 SMNVEV, per germline (reference sequence).

The chain recombines TRBV14 with TRBJ2-3; no clear D. The CDR3 spans 16 residues. V shed 2 bases and J shed 0 bases, with 12 bases lying between them. Germline V gives CDR1 SGHDN, CDR2 FVKESK. DNA for the CDR3: TGTGCCAGCAGCCAATGGGTTCAAACTAGCACAGATACGCAGTATTTT. Protein sequence: CASSQWVQTSTDTQYF. Supplemented by reference TRBV14 and TRBJ2-3, the full variable domain reads EAGVTQFPSHSVIEKGQTVTLRCDPISGHDNLYWYRRVMGKEIKFLLHFVKESKQDESGMPNNRFLAERTGGTYSTLKVQPAELEDSGVYFCASSQWVQTSTDTQYFGPGTRLTVL.

V and J are TRBV6-6 and TRBJ2-5, with D perhaps matching TRBD1 or TRBD2 (5 bases each). This CDR3 is built from 15 residues. The ends were cut back, 3 bases at V and 3 bases at J, with 14 bases in the middle. Germline V lookup: CDR1 MNHNY, CDR2 SVGAGI (reference sequence). The DNA of the CDR3 is TGTGCCAGCAGTTATGGGACCACGGATAAAGAGACCCAGTACTTC. Amino acids: CASSYGTTDKETQYF.

The chain uses TRBV6-5 and TRBJ2-7; 7 bases line up with TRBD1. The V segment lost 0 bases and the J segment 3 bases; nucleotides outside the gene matches: 2. This CDR3 spans 14 amino acids. CDR1 MNHEY and CDR2 SVGAGI come from the germline V gene. CDR3 protein: CASSYSGDSYEQYF. The CDR3 coding sequence is TGTGCCAGCAGTTACTCAGGGGACAGCTACGAGCAGTACTTC.

This clone has just a few counts. The gene calls are TRBV5-1 and TRBJ2-6, with 8 bases aligning to TRBD1. The V gene's germline CDR1 is SGHRS and CDR2 YFSETQ. The CDR3 consists of 16 residues. Unmatched junction bases numbered 7, after V lost 7 bases and J lost 1 base. The CDR3 region is CASAYRGKSGANVLTF. The DNA for the CDR3 is TGCGCCAGCGCTTACAGGGGGAAGTCTGGGGCCAACGTCCTGACTTTC.

A few counts support this clone. The chain carries TRBV19 and TRBJ2-7; D not resolved. CDR3 length: 14 residues. Trimming shortened V by 5 bases and J by 0 bases, and 11 bases separated the two germline ends. From germline, CDR1 is LNHDA and CDR2 SQIVND (reference sequence). The CDR3: CASSSRTGSYEQYF. The CDR3 coding sequence is TGTGCCAGTAGTTCCCGGACGGGCTCCTACGAGCAGTACTTC.

V is TRBV12-5 and J is TRBJ2-3; D may be TRBD2 (5 bases). In germline, CDR1 is LGHNT, CDR2 FRNRAP. The CDR3 spans 15 residues. With 1 base removed from V and 3 bases from J, the gap between germline ends came to 11 bases. The DNA for the CDR3 is TGTGCTAGTGGTTTGGGAGCAAGCGGTACAGATACGCAGTATTTT. Translating it yields CASGLGASGTDTQYF.

A single count supports this clone. The chain carries TRBV6-5 and TRBJ1-5, with 7 bases that match TRBD1. The CDR3 contains 14 residues. Germline V gives CDR1 MNHEY, CDR2 SVGAGI. With V trimmed by 4 bases and J by 3 bases, 3 bases remained unmatched. CDR3 DNA: TGTGCCAGCAGTTCGACAGGGCCCAATCAGCCCCAGCATTTT. It is translated as CASSSTGPNQPQHF.

This clone has only a few counts. The V call is TRBV29-1, the J call TRBJ1-2; D is ambiguous. V was cut by 0 bases and J by 4 bases, with 12 bases left in between. Germline-derived CDR1 and CDR2 are SQVTM and ANQGSEA. CDR3 length: 14 amino acids. The CDR3 loop is CSVEDPELGYGYTF. CDR3 DNA: TGCAGCGTTGAAGATCCGGAATTGGGCTATGGCTACACCTTC.

The chain employs TRBV5-4 and TRBJ1-1, with 8 bases lining up with TRBD1. The CDR3 is 14 residues long. Germline V gene lookup returns CDR1 SGHNT and CDR2 YYREEE (reference sequence). J lost 1 base, V lost 6 bases, and 5 bases had no gene match. The CDR3 coding sequence is TGTGCCAGCAACCGACAGGGGTCGAACACTGAAGCTTTCTTT. This codes for CASNRQGSNTEAFF.

This clone was seen more than once but under ten times. The chain joins TRBV7-8 to TRBJ2-5, with D tentatively TRBD1 (5 bases). Trimming stripped 1 base from V and 2 bases from J, with 17 bases between. This CDR3 has 17 amino acids. Looked up from germline, CDR1 is SGHVS and CDR2 is FQNEAQ. In nucleotides, the CDR3 is TGTGCCAGCAGCTTAGAGGCAGGGTGGGGTGGGCAAGAGACCCAGTACTTC. Its translation: CASSLEAGWGGQETQYF.

V usage is TRBV4-3 and J usage is TRBJ1-2; TRBD1 aligns across 7 bases. The CDR3 extends over 14 amino acids. The V gene's germline CDR1 is LGHNA and CDR2 YSLEER. Germline trimming cut 0 bases from V and 4 bases from J; bases unmatched to any gene: 2. As DNA, the CDR3 is TGCGCCAGCAGCCAAGATCCAGGGGGCTATGGCTACACCTTC. It specifies CASSQDPGGYGYTF.

This clone turned up a few times. The CDR3 loop reads CSVEDAGSETEAFF. Here the CDR3 DNA reads TGCAGCGTTGAAGATGCAGGGTCGGAGACTGAAGCTTTCTTT. This chain connects TRBV29-1 to TRBJ1-1, with D possibly matching TRBD1 (5 bases). Germline values: CDR1 SQVTM, CDR2 ANQGSEA. This CDR3 is 14 amino acids long. Trimming stripped 0 bases from V and 5 bases from J, with 13 bases between.

The rearrangement joins TRBV29-1 to TRBJ2-1; 7 bases match TRBD1. V gave up 1 base and J gave up 4 bases; unmatched junction bases: 16. The CDR3 loop spans 18 amino acids. CDR1 is SQVTM and CDR2 is ANQGSEA in the germline V gene. This CDR3 reads CSVEGLEGTASPYNEQFF. CDR3 bases: TGCAGCGTTGAAGGCCTTGAGGGGACAGCCTCCCCATACAATGAGCAGTTCTTC.